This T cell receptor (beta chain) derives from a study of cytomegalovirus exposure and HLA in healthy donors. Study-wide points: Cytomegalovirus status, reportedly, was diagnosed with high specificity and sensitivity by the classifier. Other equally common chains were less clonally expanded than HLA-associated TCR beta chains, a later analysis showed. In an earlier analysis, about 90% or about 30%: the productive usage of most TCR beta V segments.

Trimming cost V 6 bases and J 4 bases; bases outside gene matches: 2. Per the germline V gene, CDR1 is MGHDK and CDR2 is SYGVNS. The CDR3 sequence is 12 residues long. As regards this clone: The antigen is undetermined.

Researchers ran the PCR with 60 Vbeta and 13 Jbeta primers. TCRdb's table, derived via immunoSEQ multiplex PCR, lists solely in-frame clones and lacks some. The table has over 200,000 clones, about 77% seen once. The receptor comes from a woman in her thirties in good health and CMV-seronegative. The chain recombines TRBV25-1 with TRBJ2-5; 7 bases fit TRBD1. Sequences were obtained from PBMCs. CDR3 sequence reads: CASSAGGETQYF. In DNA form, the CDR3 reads TGTGCCAGCAGCGCAGGGGGAGAGACCCAGTACTTC.